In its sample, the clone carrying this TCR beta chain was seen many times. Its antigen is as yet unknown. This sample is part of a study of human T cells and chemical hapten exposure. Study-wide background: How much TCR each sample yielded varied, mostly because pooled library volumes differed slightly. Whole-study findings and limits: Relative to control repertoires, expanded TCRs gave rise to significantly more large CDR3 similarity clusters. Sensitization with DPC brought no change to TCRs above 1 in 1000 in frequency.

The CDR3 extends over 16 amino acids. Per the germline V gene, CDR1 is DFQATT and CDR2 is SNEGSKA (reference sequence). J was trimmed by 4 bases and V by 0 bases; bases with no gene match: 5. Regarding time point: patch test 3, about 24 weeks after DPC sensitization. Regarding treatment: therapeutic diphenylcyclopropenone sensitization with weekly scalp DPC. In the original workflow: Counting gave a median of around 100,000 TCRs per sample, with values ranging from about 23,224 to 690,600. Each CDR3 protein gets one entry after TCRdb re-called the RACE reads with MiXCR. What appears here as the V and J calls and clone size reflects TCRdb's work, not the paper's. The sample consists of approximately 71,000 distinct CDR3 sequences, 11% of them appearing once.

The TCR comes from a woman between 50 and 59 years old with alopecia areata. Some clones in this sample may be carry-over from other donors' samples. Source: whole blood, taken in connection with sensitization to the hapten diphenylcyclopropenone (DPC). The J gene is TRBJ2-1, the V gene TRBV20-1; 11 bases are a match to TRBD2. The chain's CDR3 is CSARDPTSGRYNEQFF. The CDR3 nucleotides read TGCAGTGCTAGAGACCCCACTAGCGGGAGATACAATGAGCAGTTCTTC.